This T cell receptor beta chain was sequenced in a study of early T cells in non-severe SARS-CoV-2 infection. Study as a whole: With bulk RNA from unsorted whole blood as input, sequencing yielded unpaired chains.

This clonotype was seen only a few times. Its cognate antigen is unknown. J was trimmed by 1 base and V by 1 base; bases with no gene match: 4. The CDR3 is made up of 16 amino acids. Per the germline V gene, CDR1 is LGHNA and CDR2 is YNFKEQ. The TCR library protocol attached unique molecular identifiers to the individual cDNA molecules. TCRdb re-analysed the 5' RACE reads in MiXCR, keeping a single row per CDR3 protein. Of about 22,000 distinct CDR3 sequences listed, over 4% are singletons. Study observations and caveats: Sequences matched to VDJdb favored anti-spike CD8 responses, while private and CD4 specificities were missed.

The sample comprised whole blood. This chain links TRBV4-2 with TRBJ1-2, with 9 bases that match TRBD1. The clonotype originates from an adult who was a healthcare worker with PCR-confirmed SARS-CoV-2 infection or an uninfected control (not recorded which). CDR3 DNA: TGTGCCAGCAGCCAAGGAGGACAGGGGCTTAACTATGGCTACACCTTC. Residues: CASSQGGQGLNYGYTF.